These T cell receptor beta chains were read from a single sample in a study of pediatric ulcerative colitis. Method: immunoSEQ multiplex PCR; TCRdb's copy keeps in-frame clones and lacks some. The sample has roughly 37,000 clones, approximately 87% seen once. The sample consisted of blood. The receptors derive from a girl aged 5-17 years with moderate ulcerative colitis. CDR3s include the opening cysteine and the closing phenylalanine or tryptophan. D genes are given only for firm matches. A clone size is listed for some rows: how often the clone was seen (once, few, many), or a class if it is expanded.

DNA,CDR3,size,D,V,J
TGTGCTAGCACCCTCGCGGGGGGGCCCACCACCGGGGAGCTGTTTTTT,CASTLAGGPTTGELFF,NA,TRBD2,TRBV7-7,TRBJ2-2
TGTGCCAGCAGCCCCCGGACTAGCGGGGGGACCGGGGAGCTGTTTTTT,CASSPRTSGGTGELFF,NA,TRBD2,TRBV9,TRBJ2-2
TGTGCCAGCAGTGGACTAGCGGGAGACAATGAGCAGTTCTTC,CASSGLAGDNEQFF,NA,TRBD2,TRBV6-1,TRBJ2-1
TGTGCCAGCAGTCCCGGGTTATGGTATTCACCCCTCCACTTT,CASSPGLWYSPLHF,NA,NA,TRBV25-1,TRBJ1-6
TGTGCCTGGAGTGTACCGGGGGACGGCTACACCTTC,CAWSVPGDGYTF,NA,NA,TRBV30,TRBJ1-2
TGTGCTAGTGGTTTGGCGGGTGAGCAGTTCTTC,CASGLAGEQFF,NA,NA,TRBV12-5,TRBJ2-1
TGCGCCAGCAGCCCTTCAGGACAGGGATCTGGCTACACCTTC,CASSPSGQGSGYTF,NA,TRBD1,TRBV5-1,TRBJ1-2
TGTGCCAGCAGCTTGGGCGGATCCTACAATGAGCAGTTCTTC,CASSLGGSYNEQFF,NA,NA,TRBV5-4,TRBJ2-1
TGTGCCAGCCAGACTAGCGGACGCTACAATGAGCAGTTCTTC,CASQTSGRYNEQFF,NA,TRBD2,TRBV6-1,TRBJ2-1
TGTGCCAGCAGCCAAGGAACCGGGGGCGGTTACGGTGGCTACACCTTC,CASSQGTGGGYGGYTF,NA,NA,TRBV14,TRBJ1-2
TGTGCCAGCAGTCCTGAGCACGGGTACGAGCAGTACTTC,CASSPEHGYEQYF,NA,NA,TRBV27,TRBJ2-7
TGTGCCAGCACTTCCGTAGGCGCTAGCGTAGGGGAGCTGTTTTTT,CASTSVGASVGELFF,NA,NA,TRBV28,TRBJ2-2
TGTGCCAGCAGCCCCGCGACAGCAGGGTCGGTCTATGGCTACACCTTC,CASSPATAGSVYGYTF,few,NA,TRBV7-3,TRBJ1-2
TGTGCCACCAGCAGAGGGATTACAGGGGGCACGAATCAGCCCCAGCATTTT,CATSRGITGGTNQPQHF,NA,TRBD1,TRBV15,TRBJ1-5
TGTGCCAGCTCACTTCCGGGACAGGGGAGAAGCTACACCTTC,CASSLPGQGRSYTF,few,TRBD1,TRBV18,TRBJ1-2
TGCGCCAGCAGCCAAGACAGGAGCTATGGCTACACCTTC,CASSQDRSYGYTF,NA,NA,TRBV4-3,TRBJ1-2
TGTGCCAGCACGCCTAGCTCCGGCAATGAGCAGTTCTTC,CASTPSSGNEQFF,few,NA,TRBV5-4,TRBJ2-1
TGTGCCAGCATACTTACAGGGACAAATCAGCCCCAGCATTTT,CASILTGTNQPQHF,NA,NA,TRBV6-1,TRBJ1-5
TGTGCCAGCAGCTTAGCGGGGACGGGTCCTTTAGGCAGCAATCAGCCCCAGCATTTT,CASSLAGTGPLGSNQPQHF,medium-sized,NA,TRBV11-3,TRBJ1-5
TGTGCCAGCTCAGAAACAGGGGTTGGGGCAGATACGCAGTATTTT,CASSETGVGADTQYF,NA,TRBD1,TRBV18,TRBJ2-3
TGTGCTAGTGGTTTGAACAGCTACGAGCAGTACTTC,CASGLNSYEQYF,NA,NA,TRBV12-5,TRBJ2-7
TGCGCCAGCTCGGACGGGGCGGTGCCCAAAAACATTCAGTACTTC,CASSDGAVPKNIQYF,few,NA,TRBV5-1,TRBJ2-4
TGTGCCAGCATCACCACAGCGGGACAGGGGAGGAGAGGCTACACCTTC,CASITTAGQGRRGYTF,NA,TRBD1,TRBV11-2,TRBJ1-2
TGCGCCAGCAGCCAAGGGGGAGGGATCCCCTCCTATGGCTACACCTTC,CASSQGGGIPSYGYTF,NA,NA,TRBV4-1,TRBJ1-2
TGCGCCAGCAGCTTGGCAGGGACAGGGAGCTCCTACGAGCAGTACTTC,CASSLAGTGSSYEQYF,few,TRBD1,TRBV5-1,TRBJ2-7
TGTGCCAGCAGCGTAGGGGACGGGGATCAGCCCCAGCATTTT,CASSVGDGDQPQHF,NA,NA,TRBV7-2,TRBJ1-5
TGTGCCAGTAGCAGGACAGGGAACTCACCCCTCCACTTT,CASSRTGNSPLHF,NA,TRBD1,TRBV19,TRBJ1-6
TGTGCCACTGGGACAGGAGCGGCTATGAACACTGAAGCTTTCTTT,CATGTGAAMNTEAFF,NA,TRBD1,TRBV7-9,TRBJ1-1
TGTGCCAGCTCCCCGACGGTAAGCTCCTACAATGAGCAGTTCTTC,CASSPTVSSYNEQFF,NA,NA,TRBV18,TRBJ2-1
TGTGCCAGTAGTATAGAAATAACCTACGAGCAGTACTTC,CASSIEITYEQYF,NA,NA,TRBV19,TRBJ2-7
TGTGCCAGCTCACTTACGCAGGGGGAAGGCACTGAAGCTTTCTTT,CASSLTQGEGTEAFF,NA,TRBD1,TRBV18,TRBJ1-1
TGTGCCAGCAGTTCGCCGGGACTAGCGGGAGGGGTGGACATTCAGTACTTC,CASSSPGLAGGVDIQYF,NA,TRBD2,TRBV28,TRBJ2-4
TGTGCCTGGAGTGTCGAGTATAGCAATCAGCCCCAGCATTTT,CAWSVEYSNQPQHF,few,NA,TRBV30,TRBJ1-5
TGTGCCAGCAGTTACTCCGGATCACTCGACAATGAGCAGTTCTTC,CASSYSGSLDNEQFF,NA,NA,TRBV6-5,TRBJ2-1
TGTGCCAGCACCTACCTAGGACAGGTGATGGGTCAGCCCCAGCATTTT,CASTYLGQVMGQPQHF,NA,TRBD1,TRBV28,TRBJ1-5
TGTGCCAGCAGCTTGGGACGGAGACCCGATCAGCCCCAGCATTTT,CASSLGRRPDQPQHF,NA,NA,TRBV13,TRBJ1-5
TGCGCCAGCAGCTTTCGCGGACAGGGTACGTCCGAGCAGTACTTC,CASSFRGQGTSEQYF,NA,TRBD1,TRBV5-1,TRBJ2-7
TGCGCCAGCAGCTTGGGGGGACTAGACACAGATACGCAGTATTTT,CASSLGGLDTDTQYF,NA,TRBD2,TRBV5-1,TRBJ2-3
TGTGCCAGCAGCTTATACAAGGAGCAGTACTTC,CASSLYKEQYF,once,NA,TRBV7-3,TRBJ2-7
TGTGCCAGCAGTATAGACGGATCCTTCCCCAATCAGCCCCAGCATTTT,CASSIDGSFPNQPQHF,NA,NA,TRBV27,TRBJ1-5
TGTGCCTGGAGCGCCCGGTTGTCGGAGACCCAGTACTTC,CAWSARLSETQYF,once,NA,TRBV30,TRBJ2-5
TGTGCCAGCAGTTACGGCGCTGGGGCAGCCTATGGCTACACCTTC,CASSYGAGAAYGYTF,NA,NA,TRBV6-6,TRBJ1-2
TGTGCCAGCAGTGAAGTCATGGGAGCCCCAGATACGCAGTATTTT,CASSEVMGAPDTQYF,NA,NA,TRBV6-1,TRBJ2-3
TGTGCCAGCAGAGATGTAGGAGGTGAAAAACTGTTTTTT,CASRDVGGEKLFF,NA,NA,TRBV6-1,TRBJ1-4
TGTGCCAGCAGCTTAGGGCCGGGGAGCCCAGATACGCAGTATTTT,CASSLGPGSPDTQYF,NA,NA,TRBV7-8,TRBJ2-3
TGCAGCGTTGAAGGGGACGGTGGCTACACCTTC,CSVEGDGGYTF,NA,NA,TRBV29-1,TRBJ1-2
TGCGCCAGCAGCTTGGACACTAACTATGGCTACACCTTC,CASSLDTNYGYTF,NA,NA,TRBV5-6,TRBJ1-2
TGTGCTAGCAGCCCCTCGACAGGGAGACAAGAGACCCAGTACTTC,CASSPSTGRQETQYF,NA,TRBD1,TRBV7-7,TRBJ2-5
TGTGCCAGCGGTCGTGGGAGCTCCTATAATTCACCCCTCCACTTT,CASGRGSSYNSPLHF,NA,NA,TRBV7-9,TRBJ1-6
TGTGCCAGCAGTACCGGACAGGAAGACTATAATTCACCCCTCCACTTT,CASSTGQEDYNSPLHF,NA,TRBD1,TRBV13,TRBJ1-6
TGTGCCAGCAGTTTCGCAGGGGACCATGGCTACACCTTC,CASSFAGDHGYTF,few,NA,TRBV27,TRBJ1-2
TGTGCCACCAGCGCCCCGGGGGCTAGCTCCTACAATGAGCAGTTCTTC,CATSAPGASSYNEQFF,NA,NA,TRBV15,TRBJ2-1
TGTGCCAGCAGCCCGACTTTCGGGCGGGAGGCATCCGGGGAGCTGTTTTTT,CASSPTFGREASGELFF,NA,TRBD2,TRBV11-2,TRBJ2-2
TGTGCCAGCACCCCGGGGGGTGTGAACACTGAAGCTTTCTTT,CASTPGGVNTEAFF,NA,NA,TRBV7-2,TRBJ1-1
TGTGCCAGCAGCTTACCCCGGGACGGGAGCTCCTACAATGAGCAGTTCTTC,CASSLPRDGSSYNEQFF,few,NA,TRBV7-2,TRBJ2-1
TGTGCCAGTAGCCCCGGGGACTATGGCTACACCTTC,CASSPGDYGYTF,few,NA,TRBV19,TRBJ1-2
TGTGCCAGCAGTTACAGCGACAGCTTTAATTCACCCCTCCACTTT,CASSYSDSFNSPLHF,few,NA,TRBV6-5,TRBJ1-6